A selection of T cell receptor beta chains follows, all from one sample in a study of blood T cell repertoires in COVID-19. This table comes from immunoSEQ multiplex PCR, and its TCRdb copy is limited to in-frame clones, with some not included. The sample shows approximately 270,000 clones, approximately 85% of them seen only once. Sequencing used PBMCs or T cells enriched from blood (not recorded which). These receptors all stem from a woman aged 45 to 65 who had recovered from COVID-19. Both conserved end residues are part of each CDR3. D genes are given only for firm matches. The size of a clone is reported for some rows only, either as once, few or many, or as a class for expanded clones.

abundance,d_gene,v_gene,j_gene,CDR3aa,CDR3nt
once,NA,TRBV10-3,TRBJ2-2,CAISESQVSTGELFF,TGTGCCATCAGTGAGTCGCAGGTTAGCACCGGGGAGCTGTTTTTT
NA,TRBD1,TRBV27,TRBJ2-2,CASSSRHQGAGTGELFF,TGTGCCAGCAGTTCGCGACATCAGGGGGCCGGCACCGGGGAGCTGTTTTTT
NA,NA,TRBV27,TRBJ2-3,CASTTGLSTQYF,TGTGCCAGCACGACGGGACTTTCGACGCAGTATTTT
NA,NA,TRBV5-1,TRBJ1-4,CASSLALQGNEKLFF,TGCGCCAGCAGCTTGGCCTTGCAGGGTAATGAAAAACTGTTTTTT
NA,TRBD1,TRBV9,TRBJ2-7,CASSATGQIYEQYF,TGTGCCAGCAGCGCTACGGGACAGATCTACGAGCAGTACTTC
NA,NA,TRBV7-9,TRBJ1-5,CASSPNGSINQPQHF,TGTGCCAGCAGCCCGAACGGGTCTATAAATCAGCCCCAGCATTTT
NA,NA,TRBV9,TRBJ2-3,CASSSFRDTDTQYF,TGTGCCAGCTCATCATTTCGGGATACAGATACGCAGTATTTT
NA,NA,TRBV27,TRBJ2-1,CASSLAQSSYNEQFF,TGTGCCAGCAGTTTGGCCCAAAGCTCCTACAATGAGCAGTTCTTC
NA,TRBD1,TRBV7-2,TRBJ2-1,CASSYRTGNEQFF,TGTGCCAGCAGCTACCGGACAGGCAATGAGCAGTTCTTC
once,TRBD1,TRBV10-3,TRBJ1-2,CAISDKGTVNGYTF,TGTGCCATCAGTGATAAGGGGACAGTGAATGGCTACACCTTC
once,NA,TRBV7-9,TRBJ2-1,CASSFRDTLRGGNEQFF,TGTGCCAGCAGCTTCCGGGACACCCTCCGAGGGGGCAATGAGCAGTTCTTC
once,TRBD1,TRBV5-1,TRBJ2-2,CASSLARTGRTGELFF,TGCGCCAGCAGCTTGGCTAGGACAGGGAGAACCGGGGAGCTGTTTTTT
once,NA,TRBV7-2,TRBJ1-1,CASSPRSRTEAFF,TGTGCCAGCAGCCCTAGGTCCCGCACTGAAGCTTTCTTT
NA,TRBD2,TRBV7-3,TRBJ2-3,CASRASGRTDTQYF,TGTGCCAGCAGGGCTAGCGGGAGAACAGATACGCAGTATTTT
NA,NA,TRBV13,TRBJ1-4,CASSSRRVNEKLFF,TGTGCCAGCAGCTCACGGCGGGTTAATGAAAAACTGTTTTTT
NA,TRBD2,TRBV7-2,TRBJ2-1,CASSLGAGATYNEQFF,TGTGCCAGCAGCTTAGGGGCGGGAGCTACCTACAATGAGCAGTTCTTC